Listed here are 5 T cell receptor beta chains from one sample, sequenced in a study of Ad26.COV2.S vaccination and SARS-CoV-2 variants. Using immunoSEQ multiplex PCR, the repertoire was profiled, and TCRdb retains in-frame clones only, with some absent. This table has 350,000 to 400,000 clones, around nine tenths appearing once. The sample's treatment: some 19 received Ad26.COV2.S at low or high dose, single or two shots; about five received placebo; per-sample allocation not given. Day 63 following the first vaccine or placebo injection was when the samples were taken. Specimen: peripheral blood, collected in a trial of Ad26.COV2.S vaccine versus placebo. Receptor source: a person between 18 and 60 years old who received the Ad26.COV2.S COVID-19 vaccine or a placebo.

The rearrangement uses TRBV3-1 (or the pseudogene TRBV3-2) and TRBJ2-5, with TRBD1 matching 7 bases. The CDR3 covers 16 residues. Germline values: CDR1 LGHDT, CDR2 YNNKEL (reference sequence). The V segment lost 4 bases and the J segment 5 bases; nucleotides outside the gene matches: 13. In DNA form, the CDR3 reads TGTGCCAGCAGCCGACACAGGGGTTCTTTTGGGGAGACCCAGTACTTC. Translation gives CASSRHRGSFGETQYF.

J is TRBJ2-1 and V is TRBV24-1; 8 positions match TRBD2. J gave up 8 bases and V 9 bases, and 11 bases lay outside the gene matches. Germline V lookup: CDR1 KGHDR, CDR2 SFDVKD. This CDR3 comprises 14 residues. CDR3 bases: TGTGCCACCTCAACCCCGGGACTAGGCGATGAGCAGTTCTTC. Translation: CATSTPGLGDEQFF.

The V gene is TRBV30, the J gene TRBJ2-3; 10 positions agree with TRBD2. Germline trimming cut 0 bases from V and 3 bases from J; bases unmatched to any gene: 6. Germline assignment: CDR1 GTSNPN and CDR2 SVGIG (reference sequence). CDR3 length: 16 residues. The CDR3: CAWSVRSGGATDTQYF. In nucleotides, the CDR3 is TGTGCCTGGAGTGTACGGAGCGGGGGGGCGACAGATACGCAGTATTTT.

The V call is TRBV5-1, the J call TRBJ2-3; 11 bases map to TRBD2. Germline assignment: CDR1 SGHRS and CDR2 YFSETQ. J lost 8 bases, V lost 7 bases, and 9 bases had no gene match. The CDR3 sequence is 14 residues long. Written as DNA, the CDR3 is TGCGCCAGCTCCTTAGCGGGGGGGCCCCGTACGCAGTATTTT. Translating it yields CASSLAGGPRTQYF.

The genes are TRBV7-9 and TRBJ1-4, with D unresolved. Germline loops: CDR1 SEHNR, CDR2 FQNEAQ (reference sequence). V lost 1 base to trimming and J lost 8 bases, with 11 bases between them. The length of the CDR3 is 14 residues. CDR3 DNA sequence: TGTGCCAGCAGCTTAGTGGACGGTGGCGAAAAACTGTTTTTT. It yields the protein CASSLVDGGEKLFF.